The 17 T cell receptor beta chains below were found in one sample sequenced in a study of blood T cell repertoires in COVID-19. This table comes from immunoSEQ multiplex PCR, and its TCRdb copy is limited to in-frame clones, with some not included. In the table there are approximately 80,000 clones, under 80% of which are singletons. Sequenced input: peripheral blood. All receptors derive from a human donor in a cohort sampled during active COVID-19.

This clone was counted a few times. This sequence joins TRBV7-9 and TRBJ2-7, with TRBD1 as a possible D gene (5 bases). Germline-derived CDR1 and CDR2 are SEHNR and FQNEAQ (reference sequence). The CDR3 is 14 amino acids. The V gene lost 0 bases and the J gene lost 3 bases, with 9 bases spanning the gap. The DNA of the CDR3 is TGTGCCAGCAGCTTAGCGGTCAGGGACTACGAGCAGTACTTC. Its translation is CASSLAVRDYEQYF.

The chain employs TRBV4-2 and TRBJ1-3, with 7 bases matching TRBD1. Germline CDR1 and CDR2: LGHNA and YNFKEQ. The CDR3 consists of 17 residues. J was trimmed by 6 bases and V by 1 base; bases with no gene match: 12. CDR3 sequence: CASSQVRQGRDINTIYF. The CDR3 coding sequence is TGTGCCAGCAGCCAAGTTCGACAGGGCCGAGATATAAACACCATATATTTT.

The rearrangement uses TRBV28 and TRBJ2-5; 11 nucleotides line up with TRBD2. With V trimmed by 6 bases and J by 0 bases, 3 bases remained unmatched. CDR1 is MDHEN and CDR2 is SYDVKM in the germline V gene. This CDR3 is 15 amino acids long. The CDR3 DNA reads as TGTGCCAGCAGAATAGCGGGGGGGTACCAAGAGACCCAGTACTTC. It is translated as CASRIAGGYQETQYF. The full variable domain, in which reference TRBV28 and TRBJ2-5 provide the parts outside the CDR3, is DVKVTQSSRYLVKRTGEKVFLECVQDMDHENMFWYRQDPGLGLRLIYFSYDVKMKEKGDIPEGYSVSREKKERFSLILESASTNQTSMYLCASRIAGGYQETQYFGPGTRLLVL.

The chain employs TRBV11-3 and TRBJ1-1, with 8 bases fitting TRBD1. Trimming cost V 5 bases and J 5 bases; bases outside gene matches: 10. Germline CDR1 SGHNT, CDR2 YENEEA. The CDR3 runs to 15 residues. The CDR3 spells CASSPGGSVGTEAFF. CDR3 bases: TGTGCCAGCAGCCCAGGGGGCTCCGTGGGAACTGAAGCTTTCTTT. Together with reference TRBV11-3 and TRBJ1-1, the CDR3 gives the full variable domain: EAGVVQSPRYKIIEKKQPVAFWCNPISGHNTLYWYLQNLGQGPELLIRYENEEAVDDSQLPKDRFSAERLKGVDSTLKIQPAELGDSAVYLCASSPGGSVGTEAFFGQGTRLTVV.

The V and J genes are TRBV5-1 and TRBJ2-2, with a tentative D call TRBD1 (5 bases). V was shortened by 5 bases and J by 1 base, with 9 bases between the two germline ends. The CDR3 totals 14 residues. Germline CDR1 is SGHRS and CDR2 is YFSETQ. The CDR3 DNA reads TGCGCCAGCAGAACAACAGGGAACACCGGGGAGCTGTTTTTT. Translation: CASRTTGNTGELFF.

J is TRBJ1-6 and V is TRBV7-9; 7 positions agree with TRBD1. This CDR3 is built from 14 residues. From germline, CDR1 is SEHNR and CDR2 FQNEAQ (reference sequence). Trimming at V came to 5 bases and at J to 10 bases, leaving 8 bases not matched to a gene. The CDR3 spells CASSPGGTKSPLHF. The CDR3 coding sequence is TGTGCCAGCAGCCCAGGGGGGACAAAATCACCCCTCCACTTT.

CDR3 loop: CASSYGGNYGYTF. The CDR3 DNA reads TGCGCCAGCAGCTACGGAGGAAACTATGGCTACACCTTC. The V call is TRBV5-1, the J call TRBJ1-2; D is undetermined. The CDR3 is made up of 13 amino acids. The germline V gene encodes CDR1 SGHRS and CDR2 YFSETQ. With 3 bases removed from V and 2 bases from J, the gap between germline ends came to 8 bases.

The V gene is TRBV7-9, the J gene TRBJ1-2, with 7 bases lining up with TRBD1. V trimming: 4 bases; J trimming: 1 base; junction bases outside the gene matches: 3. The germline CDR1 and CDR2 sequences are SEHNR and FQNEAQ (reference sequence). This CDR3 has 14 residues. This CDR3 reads CASSSAGGNYGYTF. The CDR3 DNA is TGTGCCAGCAGCTCGGCAGGGGGTAACTATGGCTACACCTTC.

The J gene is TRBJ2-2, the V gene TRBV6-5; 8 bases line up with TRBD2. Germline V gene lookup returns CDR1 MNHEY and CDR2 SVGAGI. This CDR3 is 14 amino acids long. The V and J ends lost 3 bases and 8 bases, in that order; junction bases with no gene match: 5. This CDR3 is CASSYGLASGELFF. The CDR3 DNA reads TGTGCCAGCAGTTATGGACTAGCAAGTGGGGAGCTGTTTTTT.

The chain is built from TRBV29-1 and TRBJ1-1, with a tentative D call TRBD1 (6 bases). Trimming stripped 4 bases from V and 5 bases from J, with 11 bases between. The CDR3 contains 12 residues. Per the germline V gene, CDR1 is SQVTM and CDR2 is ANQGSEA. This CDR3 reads CSVGQGRTEAFF. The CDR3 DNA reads TGCAGCGTTGGTCAGGGGCGGACTGAAGCTTTCTTT.

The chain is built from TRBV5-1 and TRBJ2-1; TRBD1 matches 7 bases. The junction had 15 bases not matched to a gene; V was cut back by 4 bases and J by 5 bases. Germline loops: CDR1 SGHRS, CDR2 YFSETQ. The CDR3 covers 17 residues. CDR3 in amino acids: CASSPRTGLMGNNEQFF. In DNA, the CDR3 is TGCGCCAGCAGCCCCCGGACAGGTCTAATGGGTAACAATGAGCAGTTCTTC.

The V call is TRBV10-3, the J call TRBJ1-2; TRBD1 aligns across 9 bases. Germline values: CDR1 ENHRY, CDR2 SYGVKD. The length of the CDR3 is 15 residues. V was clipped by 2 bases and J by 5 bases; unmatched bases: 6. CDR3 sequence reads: CAISERDRVGYGYTF. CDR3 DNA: TGTGCCATCAGTGAGAGGGACAGGGTAGGGTATGGCTACACCTTC.

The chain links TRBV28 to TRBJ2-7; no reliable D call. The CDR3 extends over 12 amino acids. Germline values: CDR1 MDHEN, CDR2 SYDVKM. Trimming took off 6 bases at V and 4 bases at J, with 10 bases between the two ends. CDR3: CASSSLGYEQYF. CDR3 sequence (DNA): TGTGCCAGCAGCTCCCTAGGTTACGAGCAGTACTTC.

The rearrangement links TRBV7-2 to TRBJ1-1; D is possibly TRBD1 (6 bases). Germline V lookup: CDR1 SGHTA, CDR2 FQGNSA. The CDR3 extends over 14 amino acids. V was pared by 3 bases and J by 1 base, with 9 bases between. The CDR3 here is CASSFDRWNTEAFF. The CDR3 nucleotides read TGTGCCAGCAGCTTCGACAGGTGGAACACTGAAGCTTTCTTT.

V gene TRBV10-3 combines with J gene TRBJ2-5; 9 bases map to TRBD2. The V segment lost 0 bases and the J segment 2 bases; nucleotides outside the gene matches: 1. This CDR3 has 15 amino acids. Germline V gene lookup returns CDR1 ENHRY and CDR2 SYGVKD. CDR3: CAISESAGGQETQYF. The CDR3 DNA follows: TGTGCCATCAGTGAGTCGGCGGGGGGGCAAGAGACCCAGTACTTC.

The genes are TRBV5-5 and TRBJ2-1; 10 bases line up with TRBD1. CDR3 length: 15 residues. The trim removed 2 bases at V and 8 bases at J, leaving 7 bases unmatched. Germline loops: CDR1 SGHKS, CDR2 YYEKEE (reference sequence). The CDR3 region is CASSLYGTGAYEQFF. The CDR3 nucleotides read TGTGCCAGCAGCTTATATGGGACAGGGGCCTATGAGCAGTTCTTC.

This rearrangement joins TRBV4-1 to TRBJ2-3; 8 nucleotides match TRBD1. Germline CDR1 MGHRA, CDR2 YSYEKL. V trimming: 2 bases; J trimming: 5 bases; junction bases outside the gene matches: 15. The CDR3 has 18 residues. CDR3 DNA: TGCGCCAGCAGCCAACGTATACCGACAGGGGAGGTAGGAGATACGCAGTATTTT. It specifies CASSQRIPTGEVGDTQYF.